A selection of T cell receptor beta chains follows, all from one sample in a study of identical twins. One entry per CDR3 protein, called by TCRdb with MiXCR from the 5' RACE reads. The sample lists about 570,000 distinct CDR3 sequences, over 8.5% occurring once. This same sample was also taken into another study, of yellow fever vaccine responses in identical twins.

The material sequenced was PBMCs. All receptors come from a woman aged 18-29 years in good health. CDR3s include the opening cysteine and the closing phenylalanine or tryptophan. The D gene is left open where the match is weak. Size values are once, few and many counts, or a class for expanded clones, and some rows have none.

J | V | D | size | DNA | CDR3
TRBJ2-5 | TRBV7-8 | NA | NA | TGTGCCAGCAGCTTAGGTTGGCGGTCTCAGGAGACCCAGTACTTC | CASSLGWRSQETQYF
TRBJ1-1 | TRBV28 | NA | few | TGTGCCAGCATGAGACCCACGAACACTGAAGCTTTCTTT | CASMRPTNTEAFF
TRBJ2-1 | TRBV6-5 | TRBD2 | few | TGTGCCAGCAGTTATCGTCAGCGGGGGGACTCCTACAATGAGCAGTTCTTC | CASSYRQRGDSYNEQFF
TRBJ2-6 | TRBV28 | NA | NA | TGTGCCAGCGTTTCTGGGGCCAACGTCCTGACTTTC | CASVSGANVLTF
TRBJ2-1 | TRBV12-3/TRBV12-4 | NA | NA | TGTGCCATCAGTTTAGGACAGGGGTTTAGGACTAGCCTTTCCAATGAGCAGTTCTTC | CAISLGQGFRTSLSNEQFF
TRBJ2-1 | TRBV5-5 | NA | few | TGTGCCAGCAGCTTCACTCCGGGGTACAATGAGCAGTTCTTC | CASSFTPGYNEQFF
TRBJ2-2 | TRBV5-1 | NA | NA | TGCGCCAGCAGCTGGAAGACAGGTTACACCGGGGAGCTGTTTTTT | CASSWKTGYTGELFF
TRBJ2-7 | TRBV7-3 | TRBD1 | NA | TGTGCCAGCAGCTTGTACGCCGGGACAGACTACGAGCAGTACTTC | CASSLYAGTDYEQYF
TRBJ1-6 | TRBV12-3/TRBV12-4 | NA | few | TGTGCCAGCAGTTTAACTGATTCACCCCTCCACTTT | CASSLTDSPLHF
TRBJ2-3 | TRBV6-1 | TRBD2 | many | TGTGCCAGCAGCGCCGGTCTAGCGGGATTAGGAGATACGCAGTATTTT | CASSAGLAGLGDTQYF
TRBJ2-1 | TRBV11-2 | NA | few | TGTGCCAGCAGCTTAGGAACCGTACCCTACAATGAGCAGTTCTTC | CASSLGTVPYNEQFF
TRBJ2-3 | TRBV27 | NA | few | TGTGCCAGCAGTTTATTACTTGACACAGATACGCAGTATTTT | CASSLLLDTDTQYF
TRBJ1-1 | TRBV7-9 | TRBD1 | many | TGTGCCAGCAGGCTAACAGGGGAGTCCACTGAAGCTTTCTTT | CASRLTGESTEAFF
TRBJ2-7 | TRBV10-3 | TRBD2 | NA | TGTGCCATCAACGCCGAGCGGGACTCCTACGAGCAGTACTTC | CAINAERDSYEQYF
TRBJ2-7 | TRBV4-3 | NA | many | TGCGCCAGCAGCCAAGGTTTGACCGATAGCTCCTACGAGCAGTACTTC | CASSQGLTDSSYEQYF
TRBJ2-2 | TRBV7-2 | NA | many | TGTGCCAGCAGCTTAGGGCAGCCGAACACCGGGGAGCTGTTTTTT | CASSLGQPNTGELFF
TRBJ2-5 | TRBV19 | TRBD1 | NA | TGTGCCAGTAGCCTGGGACAGACCTTGGAGACCCAGTACTTC | CASSLGQTLETQYF
TRBJ2-3 | TRBV6-1 | TRBD2 | many | TGTGCCAGCAGCCGTTCTAGCGGGAGCGGTTCAGATACGCAGTATTTT | CASSRSSGSGSDTQYF
TRBJ2-1 | TRBV10-3 | NA | many | TGTGCCATCAGCGGGGGCGCGGGGCATGAGCAGTTCTTC | CAISGGAGHEQFF
TRBJ2-7 | TRBV5-1 | NA | many | TGCGCCAGCAGCTTGACCCCAGGGCCCTACGAGCAGTACTTC | CASSLTPGPYEQYF
TRBJ1-2 | TRBV28 | TRBD1 | many | TGTGCCAGCAGTTTAACAGGGGTTATTGGCTACACCTTC | CASSLTGVIGYTF
TRBJ2-1 | TRBV29-1 | TRBD2 | many | TGCAGCGTTACCCAGCGGGGGCGCAATGAGCAGTTCTTC | CSVTQRGRNEQFF
TRBJ2-1 | TRBV10-3 | NA | many | TGTGCCATCCTAGTCAACAATGAGCAGTTCTTC | CAILVNNEQFF
TRBJ2-7 | TRBV12-3/TRBV12-4 | NA | many | TGTGCCAGCAGGTTAGCGGCCGGCTCCTACGAGCAGTACTTC | CASRLAAGSYEQYF
TRBJ2-1 | TRBV27 | NA | few | TGTGCCAGCAGTTTAGCTCCTAGTTTGGATGAGCAGTTCTTC | CASSLAPSLDEQFF
TRBJ2-7 | TRBV3-1 | TRBD2 | few | TGTGCCAGCAGCCAAGATCAGCGGGGGCCTCATCAGTACTTC | CASSQDQRGPHQYF
TRBJ2-3 | TRBV4-2 | NA | NA | TGTGCCAGCAGCCAAGTTGGCGGTTCTAGCACAGATACGCAGTATTTT | CASSQVGGSSTDTQYF
TRBJ2-1 | TRBV27 | TRBD2 | NA | TGTGCCAGCATAGGGATAGCGGGAGGTACGGAGCAGTTCTTC | CASIGIAGGTEQFF